These T cell receptor beta chains were read from a single sample in a study of blood T cell repertoires in COVID-19. Only in-frame clones appear in the TCRdb table, and some are missing; sequencing was by immunoSEQ multiplex PCR. Here the sample spans 400,000 to 500,000 clones, 70% to 90% being singletons. Sequencing was performed on peripheral blood. These receptors were taken from a woman aged 30 to 39 with active or convalescent COVID-19. Both conserved end residues are part of each CDR3. Fields, in order: clone size, J gene, V gene, D gene, CDR3 DNA, CDR3 protein. D genes are given only for firm matches. Not all rows give a size; the values are once, few, many and, for expanded clones, a class.

abundance: -
j_gene: TRBJ1-2
v_gene: TRBV20-1
d_gene: -
CDR3nt: TGCAGTGCTAGTTACGGAGGCACCTCTAACTATGGCTACACCTTC
CDR3aa: CSASYGGTSNYGYTF

abundance: -
j_gene: TRBJ2-6
v_gene: TRBV19
d_gene: TRBD1
CDR3nt: TGTGCCAGTAGCACGGCCGGGACAGTCTCTGGGGCCAACGTCCTGACTTTC
CDR3aa: CASSTAGTVSGANVLTF

abundance: -
j_gene: TRBJ1-5
v_gene: TRBV2
d_gene: TRBD1
CDR3nt: TGTGCCAGCACCGAGAGGCCGGGACAGGGGGCGGATCAGCCCCAGCATTTT
CDR3aa: CASTERPGQGADQPQHF

abundance: few
j_gene: TRBJ1-1
v_gene: TRBV6-5
d_gene: -
CDR3nt: TGTGCCAGCAGATCACTTTCGGGGACTGAAGCTTTCTTT
CDR3aa: CASRSLSGTEAFF

abundance: -
j_gene: TRBJ1-2
v_gene: TRBV2
d_gene: -
CDR3nt: TGTGCCAGCAGTGAAGTGGGACAAGCTAACTATGGCTACACCTTC
CDR3aa: CASSEVGQANYGYTF

abundance: -
j_gene: TRBJ2-3
v_gene: TRBV11-3
d_gene: TRBD2
CDR3nt: TGTGCCAGCAGCTCCCGACTAGCGGGGGACACAGATACGCAGTATTTT
CDR3aa: CASSSRLAGDTDTQYF

abundance: -
j_gene: TRBJ1-1
v_gene: TRBV4-1
d_gene: -
CDR3nt: TGCGCCAGCAGCCAAGTTCCAGGGGTCATTAACACTGAAGCTTTCTTT
CDR3aa: CASSQVPGVINTEAFF

abundance: -
j_gene: TRBJ1-2
v_gene: TRBV5-1
d_gene: -
CDR3nt: TGCGCCAGCAGCTTGCACGGGGATCATGGCTACACCTTC
CDR3aa: CASSLHGDHGYTF

abundance: -
j_gene: TRBJ2-1
v_gene: TRBV10-1
d_gene: TRBD1
CDR3nt: TGCGCCAGCAGTGCAGGACAGGGCTCCTACAATGAGCAGTTCTTC
CDR3aa: CASSAGQGSYNEQFF

abundance: -
j_gene: TRBJ2-3
v_gene: TRBV7-6
d_gene: TRBD2
CDR3nt: TGTGCCAGCAGCTTAGTAGCGGGGGGCCGCACAGATACGCAGTATTTT
CDR3aa: CASSLVAGGRTDTQYF

abundance: -
j_gene: TRBJ1-5
v_gene: TRBV5-5
d_gene: TRBD1
CDR3nt: TGTGCCAGCAGCTACCAGGGGGCGGGTCAGCCCCAGCATTTT
CDR3aa: CASSYQGAGQPQHF

abundance: -
j_gene: TRBJ2-1
v_gene: TRBV7-9
d_gene: TRBD1
CDR3nt: TGTGCCAGCAGCCAAGACAGGGTTAGAAAAAATGAGCAGTTCTTC
CDR3aa: CASSQDRVRKNEQFF

abundance: -
j_gene: TRBJ2-7
v_gene: TRBV5-4
d_gene: -
CDR3nt: TGTGCCAGCGGGGACACGGACTACGAGCAGTACTTC
CDR3aa: CASGDTDYEQYF

abundance: -
j_gene: TRBJ2-3
v_gene: TRBV6-4
d_gene: -
CDR3nt: TGTGCCAGCAGTCAGACATTAAGCACAGATACGCAGTATTTT
CDR3aa: CASSQTLSTDTQYF

abundance: -
j_gene: TRBJ2-7
v_gene: TRBV27
d_gene: TRBD1
CDR3nt: TGTGCCAGCAGTTCCCAGATCGGGACAGTATACTACGAGCAGTACTTC
CDR3aa: CASSSQIGTVYYEQYF

abundance: -
j_gene: TRBJ1-4
v_gene: TRBV27
d_gene: TRBD1
CDR3nt: TGTGCCAGCTGTGCGGACAGGGATCGGGAAAAACTGTTTTTT
CDR3aa: CASCADRDREKLFF

abundance: -
j_gene: TRBJ1-2
v_gene: TRBV3-1/TRBV3-2
d_gene: TRBD1
CDR3nt: TGTGCCAGCAGCCAAGACGTCAGGGGGCAGCACTATGGCTACACCTTC
CDR3aa: CASSQDVRGQHYGYTF

abundance: -
j_gene: TRBJ1-1
v_gene: TRBV18
d_gene: -
CDR3nt: TGTGCCAGCTCACTCATTGAAGGAGGAGACACTGAAGCTTTCTTT
CDR3aa: CASSLIEGGDTEAFF

abundance: -
j_gene: TRBJ1-2
v_gene: TRBV19
d_gene: -
CDR3nt: TGTGCCAGTAGTATATTTATGACTTGGAACTATGGCTACACCTTC
CDR3aa: CASSIFMTWNYGYTF